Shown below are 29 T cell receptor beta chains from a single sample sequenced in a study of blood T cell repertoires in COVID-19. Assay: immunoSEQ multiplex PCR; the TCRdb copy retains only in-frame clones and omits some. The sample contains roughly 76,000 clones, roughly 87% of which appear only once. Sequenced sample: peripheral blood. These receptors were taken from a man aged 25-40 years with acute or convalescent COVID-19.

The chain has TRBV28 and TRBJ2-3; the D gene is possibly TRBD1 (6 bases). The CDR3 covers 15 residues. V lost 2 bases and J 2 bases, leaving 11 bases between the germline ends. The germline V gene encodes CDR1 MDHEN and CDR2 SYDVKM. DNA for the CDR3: TGTGCCAGCAGTTTAGCAGGGGTCGTCACAGATACGCAGTATTTT. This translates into CASSLAGVVTDTQYF.

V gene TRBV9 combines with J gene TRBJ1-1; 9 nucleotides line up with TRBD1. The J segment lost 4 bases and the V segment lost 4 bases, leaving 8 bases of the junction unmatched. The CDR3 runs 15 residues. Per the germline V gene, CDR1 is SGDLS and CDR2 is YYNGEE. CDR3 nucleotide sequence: TGTGCCAGCAGCTCCCACAGGGGGCAAGGCACTGAAGCTTTCTTT. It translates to CASSSHRGQGTEAFF. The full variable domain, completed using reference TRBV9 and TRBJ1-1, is DSGVTQTPKHLITATGQRVTLRCSPRSGDLSVYWYQQSLDQGLQFLIQYYNGEERAKGNILERFSAQQFPDLHSELNLSSLELGDSALYFCASSSHRGQGTEAFFGQGTRLTVV.

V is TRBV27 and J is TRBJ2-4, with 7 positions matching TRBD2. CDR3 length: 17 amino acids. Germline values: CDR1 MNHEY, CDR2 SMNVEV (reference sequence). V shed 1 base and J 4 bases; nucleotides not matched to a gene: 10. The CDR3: CASSLWRGGESKNIQYF. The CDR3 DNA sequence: TGTGCCAGCAGTTTATGGAGGGGAGGGGAGAGTAAAAACATTCAGTACTTC.

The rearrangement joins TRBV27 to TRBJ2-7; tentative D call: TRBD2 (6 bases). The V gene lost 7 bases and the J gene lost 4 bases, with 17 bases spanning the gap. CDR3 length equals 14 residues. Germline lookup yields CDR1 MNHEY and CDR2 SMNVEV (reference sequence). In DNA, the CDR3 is TGTGCCAGCATCTCTAAGAGACGGGGGTACGAGCAGTACTTC. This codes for CASISKRRGYEQYF.

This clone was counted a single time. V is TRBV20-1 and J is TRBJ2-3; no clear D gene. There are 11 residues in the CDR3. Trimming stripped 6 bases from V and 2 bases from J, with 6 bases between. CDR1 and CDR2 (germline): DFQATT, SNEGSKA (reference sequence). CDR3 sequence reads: CSAIDTDTQYF. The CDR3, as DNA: TGCAGTGCCATAGACACAGATACGCAGTATTTT.

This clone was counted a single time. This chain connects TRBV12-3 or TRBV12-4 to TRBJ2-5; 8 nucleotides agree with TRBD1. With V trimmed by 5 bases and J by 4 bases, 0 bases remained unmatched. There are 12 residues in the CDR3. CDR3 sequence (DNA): TGTGCCAGCAGTCAGGGGGCAGAGACCCAGTACTTC. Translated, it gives CASSQGAETQYF.

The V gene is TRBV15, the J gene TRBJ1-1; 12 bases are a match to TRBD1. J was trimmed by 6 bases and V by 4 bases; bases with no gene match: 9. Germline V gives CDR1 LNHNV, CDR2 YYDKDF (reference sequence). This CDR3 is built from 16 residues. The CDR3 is CATSTGTGGDLAEAFF. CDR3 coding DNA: TGTGCCACCAGCACTGGGACAGGGGGCGACCTCGCTGAAGCTTTCTTT.

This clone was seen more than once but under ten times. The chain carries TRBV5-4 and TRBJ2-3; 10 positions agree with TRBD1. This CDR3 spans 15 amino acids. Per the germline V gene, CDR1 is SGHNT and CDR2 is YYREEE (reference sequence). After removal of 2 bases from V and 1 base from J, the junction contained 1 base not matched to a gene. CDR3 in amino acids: CASSFDRGRTDTQYF. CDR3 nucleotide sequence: TGTGCCAGCAGCTTTGACAGGGGGCGCACAGATACGCAGTATTTT.

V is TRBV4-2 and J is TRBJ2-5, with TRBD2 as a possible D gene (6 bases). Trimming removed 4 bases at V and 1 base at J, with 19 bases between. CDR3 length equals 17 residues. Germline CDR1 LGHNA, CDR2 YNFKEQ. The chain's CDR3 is CASSPSLSSTSQETQYF. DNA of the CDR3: TGTGCCAGCAGCCCCTCCCTCTCTTCGACTAGCCAAGAGACCCAGTACTTC.

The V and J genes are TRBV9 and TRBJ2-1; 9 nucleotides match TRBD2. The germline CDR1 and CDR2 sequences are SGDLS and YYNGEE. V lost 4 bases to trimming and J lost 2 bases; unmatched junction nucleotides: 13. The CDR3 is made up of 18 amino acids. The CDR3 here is CASSPDYNSGRTYNEQFF. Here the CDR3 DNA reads TGTGCCAGCAGCCCCGACTATAATAGCGGGAGAACCTACAATGAGCAGTTCTTC.

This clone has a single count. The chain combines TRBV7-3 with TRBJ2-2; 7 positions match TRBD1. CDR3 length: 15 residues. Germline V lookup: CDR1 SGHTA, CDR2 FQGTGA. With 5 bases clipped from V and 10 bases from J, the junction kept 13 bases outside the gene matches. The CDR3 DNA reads TGTGCCAGCAGCCCACAGGGGAAAAGTAATCAGGAGCTGTTTTTT. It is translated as CASSPQGKSNQELFF.

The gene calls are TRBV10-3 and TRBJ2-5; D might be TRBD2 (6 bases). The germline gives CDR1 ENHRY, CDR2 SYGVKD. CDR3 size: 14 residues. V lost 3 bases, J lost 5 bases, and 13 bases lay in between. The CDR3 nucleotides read TGTGCCATCAGTGATGCAGGCGGGGCGGAGACCCAGTACTTC. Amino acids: CAISDAGGAETQYF.

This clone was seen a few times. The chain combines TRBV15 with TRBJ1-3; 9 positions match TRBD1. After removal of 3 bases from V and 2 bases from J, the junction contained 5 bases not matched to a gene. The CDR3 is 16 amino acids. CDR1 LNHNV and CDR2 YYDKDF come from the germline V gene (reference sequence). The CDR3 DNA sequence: TGTGCCACCAGCAGTCAGGGACAGGGCGCTGGAAACACCATATATTTT. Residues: CATSSQGQGAGNTIYF.

CDR3 DNA sequence: TGTGCCAGCCGGATTAGGGGGATCTCCTACGAGCAGTACTTC. Translation gives CASRIRGISYEQYF. The chain recombines TRBV28 with TRBJ2-7; tentative D call: TRBD1 (6 bases). This CDR3 has 14 amino acids. The V gene's germline CDR1 is MDHEN and CDR2 SYDVKM. V was shortened by 8 bases and J by 0 bases, with 14 bases between the two germline ends.

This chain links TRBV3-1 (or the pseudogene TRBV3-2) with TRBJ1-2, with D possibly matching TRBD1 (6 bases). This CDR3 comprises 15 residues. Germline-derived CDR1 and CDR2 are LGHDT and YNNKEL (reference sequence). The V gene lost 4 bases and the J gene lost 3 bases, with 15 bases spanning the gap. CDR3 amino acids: CASSPNIQGDYGYTF. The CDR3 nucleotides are TGTGCCAGCAGCCCTAACATACAGGGAGACTATGGCTACACCTTC.

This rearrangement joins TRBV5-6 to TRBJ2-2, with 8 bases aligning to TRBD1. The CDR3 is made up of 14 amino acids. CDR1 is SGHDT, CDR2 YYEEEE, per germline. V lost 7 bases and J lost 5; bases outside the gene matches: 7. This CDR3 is CASHQGARTGELFF. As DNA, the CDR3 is TGTGCCAGCCACCAGGGGGCGCGGACCGGGGAGCTGTTTTTT.

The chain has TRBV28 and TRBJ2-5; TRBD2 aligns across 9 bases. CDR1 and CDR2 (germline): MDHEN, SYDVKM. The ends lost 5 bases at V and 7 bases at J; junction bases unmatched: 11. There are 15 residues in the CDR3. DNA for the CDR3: TGTGCCAGCAGTGGACAACTAGCGGGCCGGGGGACCCAGTACTTC. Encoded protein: CASSGQLAGRGTQYF.

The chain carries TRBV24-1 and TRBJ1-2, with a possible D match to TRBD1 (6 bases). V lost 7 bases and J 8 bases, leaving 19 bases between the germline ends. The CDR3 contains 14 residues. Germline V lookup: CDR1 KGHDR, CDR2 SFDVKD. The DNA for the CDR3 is TGTGCCACCAGCGCGCGGGGGGGGACAAGCGGCTACACCTTC. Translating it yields CATSARGGTSGYTF.

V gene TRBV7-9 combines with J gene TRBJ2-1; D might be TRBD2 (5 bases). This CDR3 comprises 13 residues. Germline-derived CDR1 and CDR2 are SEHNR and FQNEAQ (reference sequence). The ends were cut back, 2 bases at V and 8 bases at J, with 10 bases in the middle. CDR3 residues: CASSLSSAHEQFF. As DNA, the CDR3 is TGTGCCAGCAGCTTAAGTAGCGCACATGAGCAGTTCTTC.

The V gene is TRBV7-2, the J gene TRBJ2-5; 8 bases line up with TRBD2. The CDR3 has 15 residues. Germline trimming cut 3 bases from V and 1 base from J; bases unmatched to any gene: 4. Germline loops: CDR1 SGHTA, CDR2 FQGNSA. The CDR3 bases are TGTGCCAGCAGCTTCGGCGGGAGGTCCCAAGAGACCCAGTACTTC. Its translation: CASSFGGRSQETQYF.

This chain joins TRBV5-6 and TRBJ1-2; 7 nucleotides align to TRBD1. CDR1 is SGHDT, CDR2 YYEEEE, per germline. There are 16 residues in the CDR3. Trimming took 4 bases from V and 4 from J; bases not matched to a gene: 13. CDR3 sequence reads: CASSNPRQGPRYGYTF. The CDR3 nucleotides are TGTGCCAGCAGCAACCCCCGACAGGGCCCACGCTATGGCTACACCTTC.

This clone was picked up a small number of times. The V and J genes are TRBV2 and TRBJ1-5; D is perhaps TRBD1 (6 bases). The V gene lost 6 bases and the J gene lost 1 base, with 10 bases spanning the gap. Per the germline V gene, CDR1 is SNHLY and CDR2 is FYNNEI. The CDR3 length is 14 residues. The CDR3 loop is CASSRDTSNQPQHF. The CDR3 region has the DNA TGTGCCAGCAGCCGGGACACCAGCAATCAGCCCCAGCATTTT.

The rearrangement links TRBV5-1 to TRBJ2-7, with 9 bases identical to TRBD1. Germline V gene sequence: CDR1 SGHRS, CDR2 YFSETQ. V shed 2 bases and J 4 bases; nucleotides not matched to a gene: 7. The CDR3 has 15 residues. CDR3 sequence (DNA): TGCGCCAGCAGCTTAAGACAGGGGGGAAGGTACGAGCAGTACTTC. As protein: CASSLRQGGRYEQYF.

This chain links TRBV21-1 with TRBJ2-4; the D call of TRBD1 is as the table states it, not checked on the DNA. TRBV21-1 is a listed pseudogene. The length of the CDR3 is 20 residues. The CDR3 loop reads CASSNDTPGQGARAKNIQYF. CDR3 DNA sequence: TGTGCCAGCAGCAACGATACTCCGGGACAGGGGGCGCGAGCCAAAAACATTCAGTACTTC.

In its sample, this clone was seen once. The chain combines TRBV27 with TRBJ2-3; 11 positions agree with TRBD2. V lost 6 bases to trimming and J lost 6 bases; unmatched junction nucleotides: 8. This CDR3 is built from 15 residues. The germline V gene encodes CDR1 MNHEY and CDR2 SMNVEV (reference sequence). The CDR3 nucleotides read TGTGCCAGCAGCCCACTAGCGGGAGATCTGGATACGCAGTATTTT. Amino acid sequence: CASSPLAGDLDTQYF.

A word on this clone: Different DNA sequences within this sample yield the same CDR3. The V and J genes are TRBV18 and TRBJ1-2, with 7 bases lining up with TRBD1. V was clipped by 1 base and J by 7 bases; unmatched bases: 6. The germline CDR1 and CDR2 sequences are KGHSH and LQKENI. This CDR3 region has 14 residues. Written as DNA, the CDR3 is TGTGCCAGCTCACCACGACAGGGAAGCTCTGGCTACACCTTC. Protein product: CASSPRQGSSGYTF.

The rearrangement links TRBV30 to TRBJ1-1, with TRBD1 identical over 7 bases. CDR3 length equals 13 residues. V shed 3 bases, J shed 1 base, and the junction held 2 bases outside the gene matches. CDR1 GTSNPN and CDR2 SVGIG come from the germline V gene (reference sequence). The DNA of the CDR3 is TGTGCCTGGAGGGGACAGAAGAACACTGAAGCTTTCTTT. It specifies CAWRGQKNTEAFF.

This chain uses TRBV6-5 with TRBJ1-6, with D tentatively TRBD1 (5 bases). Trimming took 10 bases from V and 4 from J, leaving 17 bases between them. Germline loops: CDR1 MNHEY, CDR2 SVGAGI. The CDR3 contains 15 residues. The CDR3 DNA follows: TGTGCCATTTATCCTCGACAGAAGTATAATTCACCCCTCCACTTT. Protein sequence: CAIYPRQKYNSPLHF.

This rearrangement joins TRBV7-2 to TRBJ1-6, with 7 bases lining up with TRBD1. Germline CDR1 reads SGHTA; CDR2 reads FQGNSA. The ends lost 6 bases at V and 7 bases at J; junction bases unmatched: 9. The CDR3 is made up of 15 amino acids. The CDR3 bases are TGTGCCAGCAGTTTAACAGGGGCAGGGAATTCACCCCTCCACTTT. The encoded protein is CASSLTGAGNSPLHF.